This TCR beta chain derives from a study of vaccination effects on CD4 cells after COVID-19. Across the whole study: Samples were taken post-vaccine, and their median timing was 72 days after the second dose. Study-wide points: Late post-vaccination, clones induced by infection and those induced by vaccine underwent marked clonal contraction. Common cold coronaviruses were cross-recognized by only 1 of 255 vaccine-induced clones in healthy vaccinees.

The protocol was immunoSEQ multiplex PCR, while the TCRdb copy is restricted to in-frame clones and leaves out a portion. The top ten clones hold 1% to 1.5% of a sample with over 50,000 clones, around three quarters of them seen once. Antigen-specific CD4+ T cell clonotypes were called by their expansion after viral peptide-pool culture in ViraFEST. When ten to eleven days of culture had elapsed, CD4+ T cells were isolated. Participants completed two doses of the BNT162b2 or mRNA-1273 vaccine. Days 3 and 7 were when half the medium was replaced with IL-2 medium. Points on this clone: Its matching antigen is unknown.

CDR1 and CDR2 (germline): LNHDA, SQIVND (reference sequence). This CDR3 has 13 amino acids. The V end lost 4 bases, the J end lost 7 bases, and 11 bases lay between the germline ends. The source of this sequence is a human donor who received a COVID-19 vaccine. Sequences were derived from CD4+ T cells from PBMCs cultured with HCoV-229E spike peptides, sampled after COVID-19 vaccination. The V call is TRBV19, the J call TRBJ1-5; possible D gene TRBD1, 5 bases. This CDR3 is CASSTQGGQPQHF. CDR3 DNA sequence: TGTGCCAGTAGTACCCAGGGTGGACAGCCCCAGCATTTT.